Reported below is one T cell receptor beta chain. TCRdb redid the calling of the 5' RACE reads with MiXCR, one entry per CDR3 protein. There are about 470,000 distinct CDR3 sequences in the sample; less than 25% occur only once, and 2.5% to 3.5% lies in the top ten. This entry comes from a study of identical twins. Germline-derived CDR1 and CDR2 are SEHNR and FQNEAQ (reference sequence). The length of the CDR3 is 15 residues. Trimming removed 1 base from V and 5 bases from J; junction bases left unmatched: 4. These data also featured in a second study, about T cells expressing NK-cell markers. As reported in that work: Repertoire data for TCR beta were derived from sorted T cells (CD3+CD56+NKG2C+, CD3+CD56+NKG2C- and CD3+CD56-NKG2C+).

The rearrangement joins TRBV7-9 to TRBJ2-1; 8 bases are shared with TRBD2. This clonotype was sampled from a woman aged 18-29 years in good health. The sample consisted of CD4+ T cells sorted from blood. The CDR3 nucleotides are TGTGCCAGCAGCTTAGTTAGCGGGACGAACAATGAGCAGTTCTTC. Its translation is CASSLVSGTNNEQFF.